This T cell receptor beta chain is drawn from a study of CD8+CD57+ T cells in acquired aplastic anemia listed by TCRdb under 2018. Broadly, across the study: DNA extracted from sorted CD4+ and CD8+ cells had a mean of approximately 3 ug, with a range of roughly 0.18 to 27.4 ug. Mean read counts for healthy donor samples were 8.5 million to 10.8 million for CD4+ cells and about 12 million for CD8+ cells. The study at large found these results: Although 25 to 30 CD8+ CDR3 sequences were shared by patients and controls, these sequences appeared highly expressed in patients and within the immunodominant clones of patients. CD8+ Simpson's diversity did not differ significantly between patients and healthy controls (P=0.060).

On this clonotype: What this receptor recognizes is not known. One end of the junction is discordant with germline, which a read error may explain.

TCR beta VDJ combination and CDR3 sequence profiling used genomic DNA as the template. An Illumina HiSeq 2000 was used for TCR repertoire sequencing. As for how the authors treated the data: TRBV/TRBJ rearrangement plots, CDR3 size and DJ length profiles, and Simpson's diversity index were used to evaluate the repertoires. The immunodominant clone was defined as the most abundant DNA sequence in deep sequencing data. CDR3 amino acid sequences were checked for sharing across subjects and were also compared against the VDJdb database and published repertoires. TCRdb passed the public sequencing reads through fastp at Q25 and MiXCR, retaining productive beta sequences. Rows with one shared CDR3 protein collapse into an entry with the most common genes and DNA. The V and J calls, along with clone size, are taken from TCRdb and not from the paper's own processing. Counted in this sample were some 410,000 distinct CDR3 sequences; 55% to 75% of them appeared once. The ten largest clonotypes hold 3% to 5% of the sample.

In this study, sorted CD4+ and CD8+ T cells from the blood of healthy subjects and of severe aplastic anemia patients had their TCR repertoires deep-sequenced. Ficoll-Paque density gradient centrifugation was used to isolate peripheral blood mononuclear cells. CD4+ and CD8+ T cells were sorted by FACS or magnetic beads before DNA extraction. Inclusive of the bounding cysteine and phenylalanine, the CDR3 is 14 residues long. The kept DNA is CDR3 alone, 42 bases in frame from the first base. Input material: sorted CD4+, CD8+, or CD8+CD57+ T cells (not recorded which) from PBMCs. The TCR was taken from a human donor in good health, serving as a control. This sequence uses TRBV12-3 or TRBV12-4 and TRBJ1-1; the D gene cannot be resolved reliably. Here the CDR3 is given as CASSGDGRNTEAFF. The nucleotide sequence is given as TGTGCCAGCAGTGGCGACGGACGGAACACTGAAGCTTTCTTC.